This record covers a single T cell receptor beta chain. Its antigen is as yet unknown. At one end, the junction sequence differs from germline, possibly due to a read error. TCRdb's table, derived via immunoSEQ multiplex PCR, lists solely in-frame clones and lacks some. The table lists 80,000 to 100,000 clones, over 80% of them singletons. These data come from a study of graft-versus-host responses after intestinal transplantation. About the research overall: Each recipient received a multivisceral, liver-intestinal, or isolated intestinal graft.

Study-level points and caveats: Recipient marrow contained GvH clones, some of which appeared first in ileum or blood. High graft-versus-host to host-versus-graft clonal ratios were found in allografts of patients who had graft-donor T cell macrochimerism. Early declines in HvG clones that occurred post-transplant were associated with peak circulating GvH clone levels.

The CDR3 has 13 residues. Germline CDR1 is MNHEY and CDR2 is SVGAGI. The material sequenced was unstimulated CD8+ T cells sorted from spleen or lymph node cells, taken before intestinal transplant. The J gene is TRBJ2-7, the V gene TRBV6-5, with D possibly matching TRBD2 (5 bases). The receptor was isolated from a human donor who received an intestinal transplant. The CDR3 DNA follows: TGTGCCAGCAGTTCCCCGGGGTACTACGGGCAGTACTTC. It specifies CASSSPGYYGQYF.